The entry below describes one T cell receptor beta chain. Its target is unknown. The PCR was carried out with 60 Vbeta primers and 13 Jbeta primers. Assay used: immunoSEQ multiplex PCR; TCRdb lists only in-frame clones, some missing. The top ten clones hold over 1.5% of a sample with about 120,000 clones, around 74% of them seen once. The data originate from a study of cytomegalovirus exposure and HLA in healthy donors. Study in general: An analysis done earlier identified almost 120 million unique TCR beta sequences from around 180 million T cells. General study points: Per a later analysis, about 18,000 TCR beta sequences showed association with HLA alleles at 0.05 false discovery rate.

The CDR3 is 14 amino acids. Germline CDR1 is MNHEY and CDR2 is SVGAGI. V shed 3 bases, J shed 8 bases, and the junction held 8 bases outside the gene matches. The receptor was isolated from a young woman in good health and CMV-seronegative. The specimen was PBMCs. This sequence joins TRBV6-5 and TRBJ1-1; 8 bases are a match to TRBD1. In DNA, the CDR3 is TGTGCCAGCAGTTATCGGACAGGGTTGGGGGAAGCTTTCTTT. It codes for CASSYRTGLGEAFF.